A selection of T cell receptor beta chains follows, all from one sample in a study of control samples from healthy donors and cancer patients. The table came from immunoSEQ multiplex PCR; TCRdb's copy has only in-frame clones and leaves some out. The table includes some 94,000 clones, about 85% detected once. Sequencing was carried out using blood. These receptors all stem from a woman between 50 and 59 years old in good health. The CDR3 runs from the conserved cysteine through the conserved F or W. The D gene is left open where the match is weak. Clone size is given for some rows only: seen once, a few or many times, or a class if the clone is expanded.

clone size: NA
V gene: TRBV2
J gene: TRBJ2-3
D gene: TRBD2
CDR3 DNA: TGTGCCAGCAGTGGCCGGCGGGGGGCCACAGATACGCAGTATTTT
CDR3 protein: CASSGRRGATDTQYF

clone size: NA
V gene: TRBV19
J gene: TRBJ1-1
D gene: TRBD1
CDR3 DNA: TGTGCCAGTAGTACCTCCGGGACAGGGGATACTGAAGCTTTCTTT
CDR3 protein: CASSTSGTGDTEAFF

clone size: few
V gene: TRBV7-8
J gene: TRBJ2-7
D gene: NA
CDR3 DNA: TGTGCCAGCAGCTCCGACGACAGATTAACCTACGAGCAGTACTTC
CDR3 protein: CASSSDDRLTYEQYF

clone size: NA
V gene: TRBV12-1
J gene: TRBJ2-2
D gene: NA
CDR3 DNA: TGTGCCAGCAGCTCCGGTAGCGGAAACACCGGGGAGCTGTTTTTT
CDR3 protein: CASSSGSGNTGELFF

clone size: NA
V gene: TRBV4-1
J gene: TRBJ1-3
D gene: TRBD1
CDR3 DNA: TGCGCCAGCAGCCAAGGGACAGGGCGCTCTGGAAACACCATATATTTT
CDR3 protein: CASSQGTGRSGNTIYF

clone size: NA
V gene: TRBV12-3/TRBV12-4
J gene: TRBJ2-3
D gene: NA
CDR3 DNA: TGTGCCAGCAGTTTTTGGGCGACAGATACGCAGTATTTT
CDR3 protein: CASSFWATDTQYF

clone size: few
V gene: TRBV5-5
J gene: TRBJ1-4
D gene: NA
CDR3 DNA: TGTGCCAGCAGCTTGTCCGGGACACTTTATCCAACTAATGAAAAACTGTTTTTT
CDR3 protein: CASSLSGTLYPTNEKLFF

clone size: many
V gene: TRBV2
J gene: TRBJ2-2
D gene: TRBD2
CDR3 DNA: TGTGCCAGCAGTGAAATTAGCGGGAGACCCCGCACCGGGGAGCTGTTTTTT
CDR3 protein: CASSEISGRPRTGELFF

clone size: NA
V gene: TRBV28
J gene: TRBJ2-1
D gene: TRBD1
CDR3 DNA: TGTGCCGTGCCAGAGACAGGGGGCTTGAATGAGCAGTTCTTC
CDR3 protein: CAVPETGGLNEQFF

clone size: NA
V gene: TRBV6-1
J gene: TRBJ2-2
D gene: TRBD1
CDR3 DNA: TGTGCCAGCAGTGTCAACGACAGGGGATACACCGGGGAGCTGTTTTTT
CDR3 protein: CASSVNDRGYTGELFF

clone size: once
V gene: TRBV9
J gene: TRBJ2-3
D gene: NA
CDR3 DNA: TGTGCCAGCAGCGTAGGGGGCCTAGGTTCGGATACGCAGTATTTT
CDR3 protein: CASSVGGLGSDTQYF